This paragraph reports one T cell receptor (beta chain). Its specificity is unknown. This specimen comes from a study of T cell responses to AZD1222 COVID-19 vaccine. Regarding the study as a whole: Nearly half of spike-specific TCRs reportedly target unmutated variant regions. The sample set comprised mostly white British donors with more females, and clonal diversity was possibly underestimated.

The assay was immunoSEQ multiplex PCR, and TCRdb's table has in-frame clones only and misses some. The profile covers more than 85,000 clones, with 65% to 85% appearing a single time and 4% to 5% taken by the ten largest. The starting material was peripheral blood, obtained on day 0 of AZD1222 vaccination. The origin of this receptor is an adult in good health.

CDR3 nucleotides: TGTGCCATCAGTGGAGACGGCGCAGGGGAAGAGACCCAGTACTTC. Amino acid sequence: CAISGDGAGEETQYF. The gene calls are TRBV10-3 and TRBJ2-5; D may be TRBD1 (6 bases). CDR3 length: 15 amino acids. The V gene's germline CDR1 is ENHRY and CDR2 SYGVKD. The germline V and J ends were trimmed by 4 bases and 3 bases, with 15 bases remaining between them.